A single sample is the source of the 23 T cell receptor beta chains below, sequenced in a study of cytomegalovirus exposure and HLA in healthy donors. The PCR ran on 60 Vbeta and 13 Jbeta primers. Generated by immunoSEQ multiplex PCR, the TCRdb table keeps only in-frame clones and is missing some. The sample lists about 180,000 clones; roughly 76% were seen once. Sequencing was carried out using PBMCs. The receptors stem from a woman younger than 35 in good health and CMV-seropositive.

This CDR3 reads CASSLLSTGELFF. The CDR3 nucleotides are TGTGCCAGCAGCTTATTGTCAACCGGGGAGCTGTTTTTT. The J gene is TRBJ2-2, the V gene TRBV7-9; D is undetermined. Germline values: CDR1 SEHNR, CDR2 FQNEAQ (reference sequence). The CDR3 has 13 residues. Trimming stripped 2 bases from V and 5 bases from J, with 6 bases between.

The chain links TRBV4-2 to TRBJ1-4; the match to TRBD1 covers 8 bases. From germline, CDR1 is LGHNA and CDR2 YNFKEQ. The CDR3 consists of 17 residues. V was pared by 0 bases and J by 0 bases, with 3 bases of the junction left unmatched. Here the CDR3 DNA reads TGTGCCAGCAGCCAAGATTTGACAGGGGCAACTAATGAAAAACTGTTTTTT. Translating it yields CASSQDLTGATNEKLFF.

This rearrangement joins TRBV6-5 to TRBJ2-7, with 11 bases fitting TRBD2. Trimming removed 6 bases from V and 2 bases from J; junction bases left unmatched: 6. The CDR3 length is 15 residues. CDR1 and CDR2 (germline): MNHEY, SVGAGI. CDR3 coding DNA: TGTGCCAGCAGAAGAAGACTAGCGGGGACCTACGAGCAGTACTTC. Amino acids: CASRRRLAGTYEQYF.

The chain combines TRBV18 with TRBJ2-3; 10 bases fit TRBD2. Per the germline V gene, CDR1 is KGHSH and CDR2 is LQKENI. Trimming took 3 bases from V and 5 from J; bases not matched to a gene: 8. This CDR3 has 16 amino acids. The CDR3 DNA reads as TGTGCCAGCTCACCGGTAGCGGGGGGCAAGGGAGATACGCAGTATTTT. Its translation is CASSPVAGGKGDTQYF.

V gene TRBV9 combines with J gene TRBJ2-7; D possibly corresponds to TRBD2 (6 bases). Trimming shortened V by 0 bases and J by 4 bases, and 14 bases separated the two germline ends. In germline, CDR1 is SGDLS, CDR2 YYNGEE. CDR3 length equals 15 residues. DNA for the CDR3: TGTGCCAGCAGCGTAGGCCCGGGGGTGGAGTACGAGCAGTACTTC. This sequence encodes CASSVGPGVEYEQYF.

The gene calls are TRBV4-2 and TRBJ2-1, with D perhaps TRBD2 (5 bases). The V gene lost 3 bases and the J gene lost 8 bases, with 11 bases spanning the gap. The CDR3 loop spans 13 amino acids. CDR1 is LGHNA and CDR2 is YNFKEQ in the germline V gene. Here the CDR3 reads CASSQPGYDEQFF. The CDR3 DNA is TGTGCCAGCAGCCAGCCGGGGTACGATGAGCAGTTCTTC.

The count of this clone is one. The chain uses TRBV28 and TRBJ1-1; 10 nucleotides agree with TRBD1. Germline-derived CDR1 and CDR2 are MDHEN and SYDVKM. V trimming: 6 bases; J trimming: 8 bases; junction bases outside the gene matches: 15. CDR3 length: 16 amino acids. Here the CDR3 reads CASRGTGVFGDMEAFF. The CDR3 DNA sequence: TGTGCCAGCAGGGGGACAGGGGTATTTGGGGATATGGAAGCTTTCTTT.

CDR3 DNA sequence: TGTGCCACTGGGGGGGTAACAGAGACCCAGTACTTC. Amino acid sequence: CATGGVTETQYF. V gene TRBV6-5 combines with J gene TRBJ2-5; 7 bases agree with TRBD2. Germline CDR1 is MNHEY and CDR2 is SVGAGI. Trimming cost V 10 bases and J 4 bases; bases outside gene matches: 6. The length of the CDR3 is 12 residues.

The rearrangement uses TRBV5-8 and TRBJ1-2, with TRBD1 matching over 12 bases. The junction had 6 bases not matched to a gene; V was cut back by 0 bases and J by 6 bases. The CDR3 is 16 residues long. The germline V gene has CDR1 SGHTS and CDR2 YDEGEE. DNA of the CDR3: TGTGCCAGCAGCTTGGACGGGACAGGGGGCTTGGATGGCTACACCTTC. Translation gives CASSLDGTGGLDGYTF.

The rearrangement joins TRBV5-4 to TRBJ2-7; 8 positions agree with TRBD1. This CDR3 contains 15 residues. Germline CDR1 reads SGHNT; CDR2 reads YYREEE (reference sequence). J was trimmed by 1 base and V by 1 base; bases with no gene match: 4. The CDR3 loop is CASSLWDRLSYEQYF. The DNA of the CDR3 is TGTGCCAGCAGCTTGTGGGACAGGCTATCCTACGAGCAGTACTTC.

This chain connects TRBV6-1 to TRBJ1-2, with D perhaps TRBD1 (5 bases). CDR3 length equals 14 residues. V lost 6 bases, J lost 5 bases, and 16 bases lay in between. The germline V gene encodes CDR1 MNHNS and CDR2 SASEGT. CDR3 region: CASRGRGGSYGYTF. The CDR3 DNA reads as TGTGCCAGCAGGGGGCGCGGGGGGTCTTATGGCTACACCTTC.

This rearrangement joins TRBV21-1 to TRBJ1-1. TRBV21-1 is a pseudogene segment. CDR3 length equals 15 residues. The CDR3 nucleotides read TGTGCCAGCAGCAAATCCTTACTCATGAACACTGAAGCTTTCTTT. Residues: CASSKSLLMNTEAFF.

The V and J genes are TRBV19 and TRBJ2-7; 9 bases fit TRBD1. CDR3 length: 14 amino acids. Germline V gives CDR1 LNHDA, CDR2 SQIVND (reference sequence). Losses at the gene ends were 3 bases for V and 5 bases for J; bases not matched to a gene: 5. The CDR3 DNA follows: TGTGCCAGTAGTATGGGACAGGGAAATGACGAGCAGTACTTC. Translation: CASSMGQGNDEQYF.

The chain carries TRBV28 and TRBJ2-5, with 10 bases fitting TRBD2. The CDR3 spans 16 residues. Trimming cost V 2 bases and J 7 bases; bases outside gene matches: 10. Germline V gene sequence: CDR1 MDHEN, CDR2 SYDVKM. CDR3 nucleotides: TGTGCCAGCAGTTTAAGGTTTCAGCGGGGGGGTCGGACCCAGTACTTC. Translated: CASSLRFQRGGRTQYF.

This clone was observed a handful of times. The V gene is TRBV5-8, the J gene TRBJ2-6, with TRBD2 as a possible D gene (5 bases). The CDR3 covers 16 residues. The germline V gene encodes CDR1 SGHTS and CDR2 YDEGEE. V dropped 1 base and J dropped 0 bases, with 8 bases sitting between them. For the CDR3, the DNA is TGTGCCAGCAGCTTGACGAGGGCCTCTGGGGCCAACGTCCTGACTTTC. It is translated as CASSLTRASGANVLTF.

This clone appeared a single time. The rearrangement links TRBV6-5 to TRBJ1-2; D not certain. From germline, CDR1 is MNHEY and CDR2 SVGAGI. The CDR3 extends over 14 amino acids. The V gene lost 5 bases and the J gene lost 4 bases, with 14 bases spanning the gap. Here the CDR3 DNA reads TGTGCCAGCAGTACCTCGACAAGAATCTATGGCTACACCTTC. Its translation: CASSTSTRIYGYTF.

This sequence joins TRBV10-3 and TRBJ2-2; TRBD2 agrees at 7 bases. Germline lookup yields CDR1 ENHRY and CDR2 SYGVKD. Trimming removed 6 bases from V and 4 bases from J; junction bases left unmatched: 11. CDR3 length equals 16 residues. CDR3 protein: CAISPSTSAGTGELFF. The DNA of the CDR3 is TGTGCCATCAGCCCCTCTACTAGCGCAGGCACCGGGGAGCTGTTTTTT.

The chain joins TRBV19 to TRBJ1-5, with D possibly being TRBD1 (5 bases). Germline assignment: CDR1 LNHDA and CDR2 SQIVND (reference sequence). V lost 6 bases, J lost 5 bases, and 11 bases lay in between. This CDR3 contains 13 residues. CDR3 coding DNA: TGTGCCAGTAGCCTTGGGGGGGATCAGCCCCAGCATTTT. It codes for CASSLGGDQPQHF.

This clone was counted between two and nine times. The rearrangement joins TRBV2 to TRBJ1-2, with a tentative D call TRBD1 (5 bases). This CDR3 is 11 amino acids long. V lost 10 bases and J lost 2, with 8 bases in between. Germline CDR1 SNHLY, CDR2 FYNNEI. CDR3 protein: CATSGNYGYTF. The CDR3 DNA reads TGTGCCACCTCAGGGAACTATGGCTACACCTTC.

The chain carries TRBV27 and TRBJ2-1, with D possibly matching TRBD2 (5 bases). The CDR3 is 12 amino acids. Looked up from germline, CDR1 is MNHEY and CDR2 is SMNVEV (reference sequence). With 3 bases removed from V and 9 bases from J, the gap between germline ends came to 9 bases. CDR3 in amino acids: CASSFPAGEQFF. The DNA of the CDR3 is TGTGCCAGCAGTTTCCCCGCGGGTGAGCAGTTCTTC.

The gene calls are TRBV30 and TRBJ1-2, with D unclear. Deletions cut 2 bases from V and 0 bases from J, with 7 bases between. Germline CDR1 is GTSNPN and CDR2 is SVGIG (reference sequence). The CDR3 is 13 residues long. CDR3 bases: TGTGCCTGGAGTTTGTCAGCTAACTATGGCTACACCTTC. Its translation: CAWSLSANYGYTF.

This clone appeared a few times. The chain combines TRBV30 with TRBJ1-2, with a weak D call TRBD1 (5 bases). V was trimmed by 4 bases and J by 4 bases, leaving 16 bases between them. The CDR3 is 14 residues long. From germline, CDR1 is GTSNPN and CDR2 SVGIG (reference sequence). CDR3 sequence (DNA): TGTGCCTGGACCCCCCCCGGGGGTAGCTATGGCTACACCTTC. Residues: CAWTPPGGSYGYTF.

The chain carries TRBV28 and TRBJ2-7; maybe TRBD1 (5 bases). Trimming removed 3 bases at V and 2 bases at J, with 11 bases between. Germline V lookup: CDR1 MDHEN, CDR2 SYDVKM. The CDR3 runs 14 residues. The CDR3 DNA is TGTGCCAGCAGTTTTCTTGGGGCTCCCTACGAGCAGTACTTC. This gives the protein CASSFLGAPYEQYF.